Following are 11 T cell receptor beta chains from one sample sequenced in a study of cytomegalovirus exposure and HLA in healthy donors. PCR amplification relied on 60 Vbeta primers (plus 13 Jbeta primers). Profiling relied on immunoSEQ multiplex PCR, and the TCRdb table lists in-frame clones only, not all of them. The sample lists about 180,000 clones; 82% were seen once. What was sequenced was PBMCs. These receptors were obtained from a man aged 35-49 years in good health and CMV-seronegative.

This clone is a singleton in its sample. The chain couples TRBV7-9 to TRBJ1-2, with a possible D match to TRBD1 (6 bases). The CDR3 length is 13 residues. CDR1 and CDR2 (germline): SEHNR, FQNEAQ (reference sequence). Between the trimmed V and J ends, which lost 5 bases and 4 bases, there was a span of 11 bases. CDR3 sequence (DNA): TGTGCCAGCAGCCCAAGGACAGCCTATGGCTACACCTTC. Protein sequence: CASSPRTAYGYTF.

This clone was found once. The gene calls are TRBV11-2 and TRBJ1-2; tentative D call: TRBD1 (6 bases). The CDR3 contains 16 residues. The V gene's germline CDR1 is SGHAT and CDR2 FQNNGV. The germline V and J ends were trimmed by 1 base and 2 bases, with 14 bases remaining between them. CDR3 amino acids: CASSLGPTGPNYGYTF. CDR3 bases: TGTGCCAGCAGCTTAGGCCCGACAGGACCCAACTATGGCTACACCTTC.

The chain carries TRBV29-1 and TRBJ2-3, with 9 bases that match TRBD1. Germline assignment: CDR1 SQVTM and CDR2 ANQGSEA. The CDR3 length is 13 residues. J lost 2 bases, V lost 7 bases, and 4 bases had no gene match. The CDR3: CSGGTGNTDTQYF. The CDR3 region has the DNA TGCAGCGGAGGGACAGGGAACACAGATACGCAGTATTTT.

This chain joins TRBV7-2 and TRBJ1-1; 9 bases are shared with TRBD1. The CDR3 is 17 residues long. Unmatched junction bases numbered 7, after V lost 1 base and J lost 1 base. CDR1 SGHTA and CDR2 FQGNSA come from the germline V gene. The CDR3 nucleotides read TGTGCCAGCAGCTTAGGATGGGGACAGGGATCGAACACTGAAGCTTTCTTT. Protein: CASSLGWGQGSNTEAFF.

The table lists this clone with a few counts. The rearrangement uses TRBV27 and TRBJ2-7; TRBD2 matches at 9 bases. V gave up 3 bases and J gave up 3 bases; unmatched junction bases: 6. There are 15 residues in the CDR3. CDR1 MNHEY and CDR2 SMNVEV come from the germline V gene (reference sequence). Written as DNA, the CDR3 is TGTGCCAGCAGTTTTGGAGCGGGGGGCAACTACGAGCAGTACTTC. The encoded protein is CASSFGAGGNYEQYF.

The J gene is TRBJ2-5, the V gene TRBV18, with D perhaps matching TRBD2 (7 bases). V lost 5 bases and J 3 bases, leaving 10 bases between the germline ends. CDR1 and CDR2 from the germline V gene are KGHSH and LQKENI. The CDR3 length is 13 residues. Here the CDR3 reads CASSRGGEETQYF. The CDR3 nucleotides read TGTGCCAGCTCAAGAGGGGGGGAAGAGACCCAGTACTTC.

This clone was seen only once. The rearrangement uses TRBV6-6 and TRBJ2-1, with D maybe TRBD2 (5 bases). Germline V gene data show CDR1 as MNHNY and CDR2 as SVGAGI (reference sequence). CDR3 length equals 13 residues. Trimming left V 0 bases short and J 9 bases short, with 9 bases between. This chain's CDR3 is CASSYSPSLEQFF. CDR3 DNA sequence: TGTGCCAGCAGTTACTCGCCTAGCCTTGAGCAGTTCTTC.

This chain links TRBV5-8 with TRBJ2-2; TRBD2 is a possible D gene (6 bases). V was shortened by 1 base and J by 6 bases, with 7 bases between the two germline ends. This CDR3 is 13 amino acids long. CDR1 and CDR2 (germline): SGHTS, YDEGEE. CDR3 DNA sequence: TGTGCCAGCAGCTTGACGGGGGCCGGGGAGCTGTTTTTT. It yields the protein CASSLTGAGELFF.

The rearrangement uses TRBV25-1 and TRBJ2-3, with 7 bases aligning to TRBD2. This CDR3 is built from 14 residues. CDR1 is MGHDK and CDR2 is SYGVNS in the germline V gene. Trimming cost V 4 bases and J 9 bases; bases outside gene matches: 10. The CDR3, as DNA: TGTGCCAGCAGTGTTAGCGGGCGAGTCCCGACGCAGTATTTT. This encodes CASSVSGRVPTQYF.

V and J are TRBV6-6 and TRBJ2-1; 7 nucleotides align to TRBD2. CDR1 and CDR2 from the germline V gene are MNHNY and SVGAGI (reference sequence). V trimming: 0 bases; J trimming: 5 bases; junction bases outside the gene matches: 7. CDR3 length: 16 amino acids. Here the CDR3 DNA reads TGTGCCAGCAGTTACTCGGGGGGGAACCCAAACAATGAGCAGTTCTTC. This gives the protein CASSYSGGNPNNEQFF.

This clone was counted a few times. V is TRBV28 and J is TRBJ2-7; D is possibly TRBD1 (6 bases). CDR3 length equals 14 residues. Germline CDR1 reads MDHEN; CDR2 reads SYDVKM. Trimming cost V 6 bases and J 3 bases, with 15 bases left between them. This CDR3 reads CASSYRERRYEQYF. The DNA for the CDR3 is TGTGCCAGCAGCTACAGGGAAAGGCGCTACGAGCAGTACTTC. Variable domain in full (rest from reference TRBV28 and TRBJ2-7): DVKVTQSSRYLVKRTGEKVFLECVQDMDHENMFWYRQDPGLGLRLIYFSYDVKMKEKGDIPEGYSVSREKKERFSLILESASTNQTSMYLCASSYRERRYEQYFGPGTRLTVT.